This is a list of T cell receptor beta chains from one sample in a study of T-cell reconstitution after alpha-beta-depleted transplantation in children. TCRdb recomputed calls from the PCR reads with MiXCR, one row per CDR3 protein. The data hold over 200,000 distinct CDR3 sequences, with about 9.2% observed a single time. Sequenced material: PBMCs from the stem cell graft donor, taken from the stem cell graft. These receptors were collected from a human donor who donated a stem cell graft to a child with acute lymphoblastic leukemia. CDR3s include the opening cysteine and the closing phenylalanine or tryptophan. A D gene is named only where the DNA matches it firmly. Clone size is stated in some rows and not others, as once, few, many or a class when expanded.

clone_size | d_call | j_call | v_call | cdr3_nt | cdr3_aa
many | - | TRBJ1-1 | TRBV12-3/TRBV12-4 | TGTGCCAGCAGTTTAGGAGTCTTCCGAGGGACTGAAGCTTTCTTT | CASSLGVFRGTEAFF
- | - | TRBJ1-1 | TRBV10-2 | TGCGCCAGCAGGGGCCAAATTGAAGCTTTCTTT | CASRGQIEAFF
many | TRBD1 | TRBJ1-1 | TRBV5-1 | TGCGCCAGCAGCTTACGACAGGGGGACTCCATGAACACTGAAGCTTTCTTT | CASSLRQGDSMNTEAFF
- | TRBD1 | TRBJ1-5 | TRBV9 | TGTGCCAGCAGCGTAGGGACAGGTAACAATCAGCCCCAGCATTTT | CASSVGTGNNQPQHF
- | - | TRBJ1-2 | TRBV5-6 | TGTGCCAGTCGGGCAGATTTGAACTATGGCTACACCTTC | CASRADLNYGYTF
- | - | TRBJ1-6 | TRBV29-1 | TGCAGCGCCCAGGAGACAGGCGTTTCACCCCTCCACTTT | CSAQETGVSPLHF
few | TRBD2 | TRBJ2-1 | TRBV6-1 | TGTGCCAGCAGTGTAGCGGGGGGCCCAAACAATGAGCAGTTCTTC | CASSVAGGPNNEQFF
many | - | TRBJ2-7 | TRBV20-1 | TGCAGTGCCGGAGGACCCCTCAACGAGCAGTACTTC | CSAGGPLNEQYF
many | - | TRBJ2-7 | TRBV29-1 | TGCAGCGTTGAGTTACGCAGGGACGAGCAGTACTTC | CSVELRRDEQYF
many | - | TRBJ2-1 | TRBV5-1 | TGCGCCAGCAGCTTAACCGGGCCAAAGAACGATGAGCAGTTCTTC | CASSLTGPKNDEQFF
many | TRBD1 | TRBJ2-7 | TRBV5-1 | TGCGCCAGCAGCTTCACCGGGACAGCGAAAGAGCAGTACTTC | CASSFTGTAKEQYF
- | TRBD1 | TRBJ2-5 | TRBV12-3/TRBV12-4 | TGTGCCAGCAGTTTCTCAGGGGGCGAGGAGACCCAGTACTTC | CASSFSGGEETQYF
many | - | TRBJ1-6 | TRBV27 | TGTGCCAGCAGTTCACACGGCCAGGGTAATTCACCCCTCCACTTT | CASSSHGQGNSPLHF
many | TRBD1 | TRBJ1-1 | TRBV27 | TGTGCCAGCAGTCCAGGGATCCTCAGGGGGCATCGGGTCACTGAAGCTTTCTTT | CASSPGILRGHRVTEAFF
many | - | TRBJ1-6 | TRBV10-3 | TGTGCCATCAGTGAGTCGACCCGTTCACCCCTCCACTTT | CAISESTRSPLHF
many | - | TRBJ2-3 | TRBV3-1 | TGTGCCAGCAGCCAACAAGAAAGCACAGATACGCAGTATTTT | CASSQQESTDTQYF
- | TRBD2 | TRBJ2-7 | TRBV7-2 | TGTGCCAGCAGCGATGGACTAGCGCGAACCTACGAGCAGTACTTC | CASSDGLARTYEQYF
- | - | TRBJ1-2 | TRBV5-1 | TGCGCCAGCCGCTCTGAGGGGGGCTACACCTTC | CASRSEGGYTF
- | - | TRBJ2-7 | TRBV20-1 | TGCAGTGCGGATTTACTAGTGAACACCGAGCAGTACTTC | CSADLLVNTEQYF
many | - | TRBJ1-1 | TRBV12-3/TRBV12-4 | TGTGCCAGCAGTTTTGATAGCGGACAGCCGAACACTGAAGCTTTCTTT | CASSFDSGQPNTEAFF
few | - | TRBJ2-7 | TRBV6-1 | TGTGCCAGCAGTGCCCGTTGGGGGGCCGCCTACGAGCAGTACTTC | CASSARWGAAYEQYF
many | TRBD2 | TRBJ2-3 | TRBV20-1 | TGCAGTGCTAGAAGTATGACTAGCGGAGTGGATACGCAGTATTTT | CSARSMTSGVDTQYF
- | - | TRBJ1-1 | TRBV7-2 | TGTGCCAGCAGCTTAAATTCAGGGTTTCGCACTGAAGCTTTCTTT | CASSLNSGFRTEAFF
- | - | TRBJ1-2 | TRBV5-6 | TGTGCCAGCAGCCAAGTCTCCGGGTACAACTATGGCTACACCTTC | CASSQVSGYNYGYTF
many | - | TRBJ2-7 | TRBV29-1 | TGCAGCGCGGTACAGGGCTACGAGCAGTACTTC | CSAVQGYEQYF
many | - | TRBJ2-1 | TRBV30 | TGTGCCTGGAGCCTGGGCCGTAATGAGCAGTTCTTC | CAWSLGRNEQFF
once | TRBD1 | TRBJ2-7 | TRBV5-1 | TGCGCCAGCAGCTTGGATGCTCAAGGGACAGGGCACTCCTACGAGCAGTACTTC | CASSLDAQGTGHSYEQYF
- | TRBD2 | TRBJ2-3 | TRBV12-3/TRBV12-4 | TGTGCCAGCAGTTTAATTAGCGGGGAACGCACAGATACGCAGTATTTT | CASSLISGERTDTQYF
many | - | TRBJ2-7 | TRBV7-6 | TGTGCCACCGCGATACACGAGCAGTACTTC | CATAIHEQYF
many | TRBD1 | TRBJ1-1 | TRBV12-3/TRBV12-4 | TGTGCCAGCAGTCCCCTGGGGACAGGGATCCCTGAAGCTTTCTTT | CASSPLGTGIPEAFF
few | - | TRBJ1-2 | TRBV5-8 | TGTGCCAGCAGCGTGACTGAGGGGTATGGCTACACCTTC | CASSVTEGYGYTF
many | TRBD2 | TRBJ2-7 | TRBV10-3 | TGTGCCACGACTAGCGGGGACTCCTACGAGCAGTACTTC | CATTSGDSYEQYF
- | TRBD1 | TRBJ1-6 | TRBV6-5 | TGTGCCAGCAGTTACGCCGGGACAGGGGTTCGGTCACCCCTCCACTTT | CASSYAGTGVRSPLHF
- | TRBD1 | TRBJ1-1 | TRBV5-1 | TGCGCCAGCAGCTTGGGACAGGGGGCGGGAACTGAAGCTTTCTTT | CASSLGQGAGTEAFF
few | TRBD1 | TRBJ1-1 | TRBV27 | TGTGCCAGCAGTACACTCCTAACTGGACAGGGGACTGAAGCTTTCTTT | CASSTLLTGQGTEAFF
- | - | TRBJ1-2 | TRBV18 | TGTGCCAGCTCACCATCGACAGGTGGAAACTATGGCTACACCTTC | CASSPSTGGNYGYTF
- | TRBD2 | TRBJ2-3 | TRBV6-1 | TGTGCCAGCAGTGTTAGCGGGGGGGCCGGAGATACGCAGTATTTT | CASSVSGGAGDTQYF
once | - | TRBJ1-1 | TRBV6-1 | TGTGCCAGCAGTCTTTGGCTTAACACTGAAGCTTTCTTT | CASSLWLNTEAFF